This T cell receptor beta chain comes out of a study of cytomegalovirus exposure and HLA in healthy donors listed by TCRdb under 2017. Turning to the overall study: An earlier analysis of about 560 of the donors reported about 300 Gb of sequence data and about 120 million unique TCR beta sequences obtained from 150 million to 200 million T cells. Donor age, sex, ethnicity and CMV serostatus were compiled alongside the repertoire data. The study was designed to test whether signatures of past pathogen exposure could be identified by cataloging public T cell receptors. The genetic ancestry cluster associated with self-reported Caucasian donors included over 80% of the 398 genotyped donors. A later analysis re-analyzed previously published TCR beta repertoires from roughly 630 donors and added high-resolution HLA genotyping to study TCR occurrence patterns. Besides the first cohort of some 670 subjects, a separate validation cohort made up of 120 different subjects was used. Rather than drawing on any new phenotypic data, the later analysis identified candidate immune exposures from TCR beta sequences and the way those sequences occurred across donors. Typing coverage differed by locus: A, B, C, DRB1 and DQB1 were typed in about 629-640 donors, DQA1 in about 500, DPA1 in 600 to 610, and DPB1 in about 450. An earlier analysis of roughly 580 of the donors used high-throughput TCR beta sequencing to judge whether each TCR beta V gene segment behaved as functional or pseudogenic. The T cell repertoires of some 670 subjects were profiled by immunosequencing and related to cytomegalovirus serostatus. Both class I and class II loci were covered by HLA typing, at four-digit resolution. All discovery cohort repertoires had been generated using a single sequencing platform. On average, roughly 240,000 unique TCR beta nucleotide sequences were sequenced per donor among a few hundred genotyped donors of the cohort, with approximately 18% of those sequences being non-productive. Approximately 310 gigabases of sequencing data and some 85 million unique TCR sequences were included in an early release covering about 700 HLA-typed donors. To predict cytomegalovirus infection status, the study combined high-throughput TCR immunosequencing, statistical association of individual TCRs with disease status, and machine learning. Five DR-DQ haplotypes were handled as single units for association and clustering because linkage in the cohort was strong. Genome-wide SNP genotypes for about three fifths of the roughly 670 donors were used in a later genetic analysis, which treated that subset as a discovery cohort. The full study reports these points: According to a later analysis, most CMV-associated TCR beta chains appeared to be HLA-restricted, and the HLA associations seemed to be driven largely by CMV exposure. While some public TCRs were present in many individuals, most TCR sequences turned up only very rarely across donors. Because some donors lacked HLA typing at each locus, the association tests relied only on the typed subset. Assigning TCR associations to individual alleles was difficult when HLA alleles, especially DR and DQ, strongly co-occurred. A total of roughly 160 TCR beta chains were listed by the study as associated with cytomegalovirus. The cohort was sequenced for TCR beta chains only, and without alpha or paired-chain data the features that could be detected were limited. Compared with equally common non-associated chains, HLA-associated TCR beta chains in a later analysis were more clonally expanded and had lower generation probabilities. At a false discovery rate of 0.05, a later analysis linked roughly 17,000 TCR beta sequences to specific HLA alleles. A later genetic analysis associated a missense DCLRE1C variant with V-gene and J-gene trimming of TCR beta chains, and an independent cohort replicated the association. For the cohort, immune exposure information was limited to CMV serostatus. Broadly in line with IMGT annotations, most TCR beta V segments showed up in productive rearrangements about 87% or about 30% of the time in an earlier analysis of a few hundred of the donors. The authors suggested that the approach could potentially be extended to other disease states and immunological phenotypes. According to a later analysis, parvovirus B19, influenza, CMV and Epstein-Barr virus appeared linked to several top co-occurrence clusters. In vitro tests confirmed that three of the cytomegalovirus-associated TCR beta chains recognize cytomegalovirus antigens. A group of highly shared sequence variants was considered likely to be a technical artifact of the sequencing pipeline. Some IMGT-functional V segments, including TRBV6-2 and TRBV6-3, could not be distinguished by the 87-base-pair reads and were therefore excluded. According to a later genetic analysis, donors in an Asian-associated ancestry cluster had fewer N-insertions in productive TCRs than the roughly 660-donor mean. Correlated functional status among segregating V segments might reflect linkage disequilibrium, but an unknown experimental factor could not be ruled out. In a later analysis, the rate of TCR association differed among HLA loci, with DRB1 alleles having the most associated TCRs and HLA-C alleles having the fewest. A further reported finding was that TCR beta sequences accurately predicted the HLA-A and HLA-B alleles for most subjects in the first cohort. Because counts were too low, under 20 rarely observed V segments, including chromosome 9 orphons, were left out of the earlier analysis of a few hundred of the donors. Presence/absence analyses assumed roughly uniform sequencing depth across donors, an assumption that may not hold. Cytomegalovirus status was reported to be diagnosed by the classifier with high specificity and sensitivity in both the original and validation cohorts.

To prepare the library, the immunoSEQ multiplex PCR assay was applied. A mixture of 60 forward primers for TCR Vbeta segments and 13 reverse primers for TCR Jbeta segments was used in the multiplex PCR. A multiplex PCR assay on genomic DNA amplified the CDR3 region of rearranged TCR beta genes. The Illumina HiSeq System was used to sequence the amplified TCR beta libraries as 87-base-pair reads. On the authors' methods: A later analysis counted tens of millions of unique TCR beta chains across the 550 to 800 repertoires, and roughly 11 million of these chains were shared by at least two donors. To remove PCR and sequencing errors, raw reads were error-corrected and collapsed into unique sequences using a nearest-neighbor algorithm that merged closely related sequences. CDR3 sequences were aligned to IMGT reference sequences to assign V, D and J gene segments. For a sequence to be retained, a match of at least six nucleotides to both a V gene segment and a J gene segment was required. A rearrangement was called productive if the CDR3 had no stop codons and remained in frame with V and J, and every other rearrangement was called non-productive. CDR3 was defined according to IMGT convention as the region running from the second conserved V-encoded cysteine to the conserved J-encoded phenylalanine. The earlier analysis of about 590 of the donors excluded sequences that lacked an unambiguous match to a single V gene segment. An earlier analysis of several hundred of the donors called V segments functional above 56.7% productive rearrangements and segregating when the between-donor standard deviation exceeded 5%. A statistical classification framework was developed to diagnose cytomegalovirus status using the catalog of TCR beta chain sequences. A later analysis assigned V and J genes by comparing TCR nucleotide sequences with IMGT/GENE-DB human TR gene sequences. The TCRdist pipeline was used in a later analysis to assign CDR3 sequences and most-parsimonious VDJ recombination scenarios. A later analysis defined each TCR beta chain by its CDR3 amino acid sequence plus V-gene family, and excluded reads lacking a unique V-gene family. In a later analysis, 500 to 700 highly shared, low-generation-probability nucleotide sequences were removed to address suspected cross-contamination and a sequencing artifact. In a later analysis, a clonal expansion index for each public chain was calculated from normalized within-repertoire ranks of inferred template counts. Generation probabilities in a later analysis came from a VDJ recombination model fitted to out-of-frame rearrangements, and those results were checked against IGoR. Hypergeometric tests were used in a later analysis to score TCR-TCR, TCR-HLA and TCR-CMV co-occurrence, with a repertoire-size bias correction applied to the TCR pairs. False discovery rates were estimated in a later analysis by permuting HLA or CMV assignments 20 times. In a later analysis, co-occurring TCRs were grouped with DBSCAN, and TCRdist sequence similarity was added when clustering was performed within HLA-allele-positive subsets. Repertoires with fewer than 30,000 or more than 120,000 public chains were left out of co-occurrence clustering, as were roughly five repertoires with anomalous nucleotide sharing. The table was pulled from immuneACCESS by TCRdb, which kept in-frame rearrangements only. Such tables lose some clones; where checked, under half of the loss comes from unresolved V genes, and the rest has no known cause. The DNA was the basis for D and trimming; V, J and clone size are from that table. This sample comprises about 150,000 clones, 85% of them detected only once. The ten biggest clones cover approximately 2.5% of the sample.

A remark on this clone: The clone's antigen remains unknown. No base qualities exist here, and no much larger clone lies one base off it.

The junction carries 2 bases between V and J, which are trimmed by 5 bases and 4 bases respectively. The germline V gene (reference sequence) yields PRHDT for CDR1 and FYEKMQ for CDR2. The CDR3, cysteine through phenylalanine, is 11 amino acids long. Of the read, only the CDR3 DNA is kept; its 33 bases are in frame from base 1. In total, fewer than 750 healthy bone marrow donors made up the cohort. At the time of sampling, every cohort member was nominally healthy, though immune exposures that went unrecorded were likely present. The donor was CMV seropositive and belonged to the group of 250 to 300 seropositive cohort members. A peripheral blood sample was provided by each donor, and peripheral blood mononuclear cells were used for TCR beta sequencing. The Qiagen DNeasy Blood Extraction Kit was used to extract genomic DNA from the blood cell samples.

The sequence was collected from a man between 25 and 39 years old in good health and CMV-seropositive. The chain links TRBV13 with TRBJ2-2, with the D gene not confidently named. Input material: PBMCs. The encoded CDR3 is CASSLTGELFF. DNA sequence: TGTGCCAGCAGCCTCACCGGGGAGCTGTTTTTT.